This TCR beta chain emerged from a study of shared clonotypes between healthy human individuals. Study-level points and caveats: Compared with memory subsets, naive subsets generally had larger estimated richness.

Genomic DNA of each subset was evenly split across several immunoSEQ plates. Template for every sorted-subset replicate PCR totaled around 200 ng DNA, approximately 30,000 T cell genomes. Original handling: As immunoSEQ supplied junction-only sequences (without quality scores), filtering differed. TCRdb's table, derived via immunoSEQ multiplex PCR, lists solely in-frame clones and lacks some. The DNA gave D and trimming, while V, J and clone size come from that table. This table has about 2.2 million clones, 90% to 95% appearing once. As regards this clone: The target antigen is unknown.

Trimming took off 4 bases at V and 4 bases at J, with 16 bases between the two ends. The CDR3 is 15 amino acids. Germline V lookup: CDR1 LGHNA, CDR2 YSLEER. The naive CD8 fraction comprised CD45RO-negative cells positively selected for CCR7 and excluded terminally differentiated effector memory CD45RA+ cells. This receptor was identified in a man aged 18-30 years in good health. Some clones in this sample may be carry-over from other donors' samples. The V call is TRBV4-3, the J call TRBJ1-2, with a tentative D call TRBD1 (5 bases). Sequencing used naive CD8+ T cells from PBMCs. The DNA for the CDR3 is TGCGCCAGCAGCCGCAGTTCCCGGGACTCCTATGGCTACACCTTC. This gives the protein CASSRSSRDSYGYTF.